Listed below are T cell receptor beta chains from one sample, sequenced in a study. TCRdb itself ran the reads through MiXCR, one entry per CDR3 protein. The table records about 16,000 distinct CDR3 sequences, approximately 37% of them present only once. Sample: blood. Receptors originate from a human donor. The CDR3 runs from the conserved cysteine through the conserved F or W. The order of the fields is CDR3 length, J gene, D gene, clone size, V gene, CDR3 DNA, CDR3 protein. A D gene is named only where the DNA matches it firmly. Only part of the rows carry a size: once, few, many, or a class if the clone is expanded.

CDR3 length: 15; J gene: TRBJ2-1; D gene: -; clone size: many; V gene: TRBV29-1; CDR3 DNA: TGCAGCGTTGGAACGCGGGTGGGGTCCTACAATGAGCAGTTCTTC; CDR3 protein: CSVGTRVGSYNEQFF
CDR3 length: 17; J gene: TRBJ2-2; D gene: TRBD2; clone size: many; V gene: TRBV4-3; CDR3 DNA: TGCGCCAGCAGCCAAAGGAAAGCGGGAGATGTTATCGGGGAGCTGTTTTTT; CDR3 protein: CASSQRKAGDVIGELFF
CDR3 length: 16; J gene: TRBJ1-5; D gene: -; clone size: -; V gene: TRBV19; CDR3 DNA: TGTGCCAGTGCAACCCAGGCCTCGGGGGGCAATCAGCCCCAGCATTTT; CDR3 protein: CASATQASGGNQPQHF
CDR3 length: 15; J gene: TRBJ2-7; D gene: -; clone size: -; V gene: TRBV20-1; CDR3 DNA: TGCAGTGCTAGACGGATCATCCAGGGGTACTACGAGCAGTACTTC; CDR3 protein: CSARRIIQGYYEQYF
CDR3 length: 16; J gene: TRBJ2-2; D gene: -; clone size: -; V gene: TRBV7-2; CDR3 DNA: TGTGCCAGCAGCAGTTCGATAAGCGGCCGCCATGGGGAGCTGTTTTTT; CDR3 protein: CASSSSISGRHGELFF
CDR3 length: 14; J gene: TRBJ1-2; D gene: -; clone size: many; V gene: TRBV4-3; CDR3 DNA: TGCGCCAGCAGCCCAGTAGAAGCTAACTATGGCTACACCTTC; CDR3 protein: CASSPVEANYGYTF
CDR3 length: 16; J gene: TRBJ1-1; D gene: -; clone size: many; V gene: TRBV7-9; CDR3 DNA: TGTGCCAGCAGCTTAGTCGGTGCAGGGTGGAACACTGAAGCTTTCTTT; CDR3 protein: CASSLVGAGWNTEAFF
CDR3 length: 10; J gene: TRBJ1-1; D gene: -; clone size: -; V gene: TRBV4-3; CDR3 DNA: TGCGCCAGCAGCCCTTACCTCTCGGGGTTT; CDR3 protein: CASSPYLSGF
CDR3 length: 13; J gene: TRBJ2-3; D gene: -; clone size: many; V gene: TRBV7-8; CDR3 DNA: TGTGCCAGCAGCTTCCTAGGATCGGATACGCAGTATTTT; CDR3 protein: CASSFLGSDTQYF
CDR3 length: 14; J gene: TRBJ2-7; D gene: -; clone size: once; V gene: TRBV29-1; CDR3 DNA: TGCAGCGTTGACAGCACTAGCACAGAATACGAGCAGTACTTC; CDR3 protein: CSVDSTSTEYEQYF
CDR3 length: 16; J gene: TRBJ2-1; D gene: TRBD2; clone size: many; V gene: TRBV29-1; CDR3 DNA: TGCAGCGTTGGGGGAGAGCGGGAGGGCTCCTACAATGAGCAGTTCTTC; CDR3 protein: CSVGGEREGSYNEQFF
CDR3 length: 11; J gene: TRBJ1-1; D gene: -; clone size: many; V gene: TRBV4-3; CDR3 DNA: TGCGCCAGCAGCCAAGGGGGGCAAGCTTTCTTT; CDR3 protein: CASSQGGQAFF
CDR3 length: 14; J gene: TRBJ1-2; D gene: -; clone size: many; V gene: TRBV4-2; CDR3 DNA: TGTGCCAGCAGCCAAGAACGAATGGGAAGGGACTACACCTTC; CDR3 protein: CASSQERMGRDYTF
CDR3 length: 16; J gene: TRBJ2-1; D gene: TRBD2; clone size: many; V gene: TRBV4-3; CDR3 DNA: TGCGCCAGCAGCCAAGGGTTTCTAGCGGCTGGGGGTGAGCAGTTCTTC; CDR3 protein: CASSQGFLAAGGEQFF
CDR3 length: 11; J gene: TRBJ1-1; D gene: -; clone size: -; V gene: TRBV30; CDR3 DNA: TGTGCCATGGAGGGCAACACTGAAGCTTTCTTT; CDR3 protein: CAMEGNTEAFF
CDR3 length: 14; J gene: TRBJ2-2; D gene: -; clone size: many; V gene: TRBV4-3; CDR3 DNA: TGCGCCAGCAGCCTAGGGAGGGGGACCGGGGAGCTGTTTTTT; CDR3 protein: CASSLGRGTGELFF
CDR3 length: 18; J gene: TRBJ2-1; D gene: -; clone size: -; V gene: TRBV4-1; CDR3 DNA: TGTGCCAGCAGCCAAGGAGGGAGGGGGAGAGTAAGCTCCTACGAGCAGTTCTTC; CDR3 protein: CASSQGGRGRVSSYEQFF
CDR3 length: 14; J gene: TRBJ1-2; D gene: TRBD1; clone size: -; V gene: TRBV24-1; CDR3 DNA: TGTGCCACCAGTGATACCGGGACAGATTATGGCTACACCTTC; CDR3 protein: CATSDTGTDYGYTF
CDR3 length: 14; J gene: TRBJ1-2; D gene: -; clone size: many; V gene: TRBV5-1; CDR3 DNA: TGCGCCAGCAGCCCGGAAGTCCCCTCCTATGGCTACACCTTC; CDR3 protein: CASSPEVPSYGYTF
CDR3 length: 15; J gene: TRBJ1-2; D gene: -; clone size: -; V gene: TRBV4-3; CDR3 DNA: TGCGCCAGCAGCCAGGCTGGGACAATCCTCTATGGCTACACCTTC; CDR3 protein: CASSQAGTILYGYTF
CDR3 length: 17; J gene: TRBJ2-1; D gene: TRBD2; clone size: medium-sized; V gene: TRBV4-3; CDR3 DNA: TGCGCCAGCAGCCAAGAGGGGGCTAGCGGGATCTACAATGAGCAGTTCTTC; CDR3 protein: CASSQEGASGIYNEQFF
CDR3 length: 14; J gene: TRBJ2-1; D gene: -; clone size: -; V gene: TRBV5-1; CDR3 DNA: TGCGCCAGCAGCTTAGTGACAGGATACAATGAGCAGTTCTTC; CDR3 protein: CASSLVTGYNEQFF